The 31 T cell receptor beta chains below all came from one sample that was sequenced in a study of blood T cell repertoires in COVID-19. Sequencing used immunoSEQ multiplex PCR; TCRdb keeps in-frame clones, though not all of them. The sample shows under 200,000 clones, more than 75% of them seen only once. The sequenced sample was peripheral blood. The receptor set was obtained from a woman older than 75 with COVID-19, enrolled during active disease.

The rearrangement joins TRBV18 to TRBJ1-1; TRBD1 aligns across 11 bases. Germline loops: CDR1 KGHSH, CDR2 LQKENI. This CDR3 contains 16 residues. Trimming removed 0 bases from V and 0 bases from J; junction bases left unmatched: 0. DNA for the CDR3: TGTGCCAGCTCACCACCGGGACAGGGGGTGAACACTGAAGCTTTCTTT. Its translation: CASSPPGQGVNTEAFF.

This clone came up a few times. The chain couples TRBV7-2 to TRBJ1-6; D is perhaps TRBD1 (6 bases). CDR1 and CDR2 (germline): SGHTA, FQGNSA. Trimming removed 9 bases at V and 4 bases at J, with 13 bases between. The CDR3 runs to 14 residues. The CDR3 coding sequence is TGTGCCAGTTCTACTACAGGGTATAATTCACCCCTCCACTTT. Protein: CASSTTGYNSPLHF.

The V call is TRBV11-2, the J call TRBJ2-3, with D possibly TRBD1 on 7 matching bases. Trimming took 0 bases from V and 5 from J, leaving 18 bases between them. The germline gives CDR1 SGHAT, CDR2 FQNNGV. CDR3 size: 17 residues. CDR3 coding DNA: TGTGCCAGCAGCTTAGATCCTGCAGGGGGGCTGGAAGATACGCAGTATTTT. It translates to CASSLDPAGGLEDTQYF. The variable domain in full, with the rest retrieved from reference TRBV11-2 and TRBJ2-3, is EAGVAQSPRYKIIEKRQSVAFWCNPISGHATLYWYQQILGQGPKLLIQFQNNGVVDDSQLPKDRFSAERLKGVDSTLKIQPAKLEDSAVYLCASSLDPAGGLEDTQYFGPGTRLTVL.

This chain connects TRBV4-3 to TRBJ2-1; 12 bases agree with TRBD2. The CDR3 totals 14 residues. In germline, CDR1 is LGHNA, CDR2 YSLEER. V gave up 7 bases and J gave up 5 bases; unmatched junction bases: 3. The CDR3 DNA follows: TGCGCCAGCATGAGACTAGCGGGAGACAATGAGCAGTTCTTC. This encodes CASMRLAGDNEQFF.

A few counts support this clone. In DNA form, the CDR3 reads TGTGCCAGCAGTTCCTCCCGGGATCCCTATGGCTACACCTTC. This encodes CASSSSRDPYGYTF. The V gene is TRBV27, the J gene TRBJ1-2; D not resolved. Germline CDR1 and CDR2: MNHEY and SMNVEV (reference sequence). Trimming left V 4 bases short and J 4 bases short, with 13 bases between. The CDR3 loop spans 14 amino acids.

The chain employs TRBV11-2 and TRBJ2-1; TRBD2 matches at 8 bases. The CDR3 length is 15 residues. V dropped 0 bases and J dropped 4; count of bases not matched to a gene: 2. Germline V lookup: CDR1 SGHAT, CDR2 FQNNGV. The CDR3 region is CASSLEASGYNEQFF. The CDR3 DNA reads as TGTGCCAGCAGCTTAGAGGCTAGCGGGTACAATGAGCAGTTCTTC.

In the case of this clone: Compared with germline, one end of the junction differs, possibly owing to a read error. This chain connects TRBV7-7 to TRBJ2-5; 12 bases map to TRBD1. CDR1 and CDR2 (germline): SSHAT, FNYEAQ (reference sequence). The CDR3 runs to 16 residues. The DNA of the CDR3 is TGTGCTAGCAGCTTGGGACAGGGGGCGCAGAGAGAGACCCAGTACTTC. Protein: CASSLGQGAQRETQYF. Drawing the rest from reference TRBV7-7 and TRBJ2-5, the complete variable domain is GAGVSQSPRYKVTKRGQDVTLRCDPISSHATLYWYQQALGQGPEFLTYFNYEAQPDKSGLPSDRFSAERPEGSISTLTIQRTEQRDSAMYRCASSLGQGAQRETQYFGPGTRLLVL.

The chain combines TRBV28 with TRBJ1-1; D may be TRBD1 (5 bases). CDR3 size: 14 residues. Germline V gives CDR1 MDHEN, CDR2 SYDVKM. V lost 5 bases, J lost 5 bases, and 15 bases lay in between. CDR3 in amino acids: CASSPPSGGTEAFF. CDR3 sequence (DNA): TGTGCCAGCAGTCCCCCATCGGGGGGGACTGAAGCTTTCTTT.

This clone was observed a single time. This chain uses TRBV19 with TRBJ1-1; D gene unclear. CDR1 and CDR2 from the germline V gene are LNHDA and SQIVND (reference sequence). The CDR3 has 15 amino acids. Trimming removed 3 bases at V and 4 bases at J, with 15 bases between. CDR3 sequence reads: CASSIKGGFSTEAFF. CDR3 DNA: TGTGCCAGTAGTATCAAGGGAGGGTTCAGCACTGAAGCTTTCTTT.

V and J are TRBV10-3 and TRBJ1-1, with D hard to call. V lost 6 bases, J lost 2 bases, and 10 bases lay in between. The V gene's germline CDR1 is ENHRY and CDR2 SYGVKD. The CDR3 has 13 residues. CDR3 bases: TGTGCCATCAGGAATCTGAGAAACACTGAAGCTTTCTTT. Translated, it gives CAIRNLRNTEAFF.

This clone was counted a single time. The rearrangement uses TRBV7-2 and TRBJ1-1, with 10 bases fitting TRBD1. With 3 bases clipped from V and 5 bases from J, the junction kept 6 bases outside the gene matches. Germline loops: CDR1 SGHTA, CDR2 FQGNSA. This CDR3 region has 15 residues. The CDR3 sequence is CASSFDDRGRTEAFF. As DNA, the CDR3 is TGTGCCAGCAGCTTCGATGACAGGGGGCGGACTGAAGCTTTCTTT.

CDR3 residues: CASSGGSWDSPLHF. CDR3 nucleotides: TGTGCCAGCAGCGGCGGGTCGTGGGATTCACCCCTCCACTTT. The gene calls are TRBV9 and TRBJ1-6, with D unresolved. This CDR3 spans 14 amino acids. Trimming cost V 3 bases and J 8 bases, with 12 bases left between them. Germline CDR1 and CDR2: SGDLS and YYNGEE.

The chain uses TRBV5-1 and TRBJ1-2; possible D gene TRBD1, 6 bases. V lost 2 bases and J 6 bases, leaving 11 bases between the germline ends. The CDR3 spans 13 residues. Per germline, CDR1 SGHRS and CDR2 YFSETQ. DNA of the CDR3: TGCGCCAGCAGCTTTGCGCCAGGGGATGGCTACACCTTC. Protein sequence: CASSFAPGDGYTF.

The chain uses TRBV24-1 and TRBJ1-1, with D uncertain. Germline V gene data show CDR1 as KGHDR and CDR2 as SFDVKD. CDR3 length equals 13 residues. The V end lost 5 bases, the J end lost 5 bases, and 11 bases lay between the germline ends. DNA for the CDR3: TGTGCCACCAGTGGAGGAATGAGGACTGAAGCTTTCTTT. Its translation is CATSGGMRTEAFF.

This clone has only one observation. V usage is TRBV11-2 and J usage is TRBJ1-4; the match to TRBD1 covers 10 bases. The J segment lost 8 bases and the V segment lost 5 bases, leaving 8 bases of the junction unmatched. CDR1 and CDR2 (germline): SGHAT, FQNNGV. CDR3 length equals 15 residues. The CDR3 sequence: CASSLDRGRGEKLFF. CDR3 DNA: TGTGCCAGCAGCCTCGACAGGGGGCGAGGAGAAAAACTGTTTTTT.

V usage is TRBV9 and J usage is TRBJ1-2; TRBD1 agrees at 9 bases. The length of the CDR3 is 14 residues. Germline lookup yields CDR1 SGDLS and CDR2 YYNGEE. V was clipped by 7 bases and J by 7 bases; unmatched bases: 11. This CDR3 reads CASGVDRGGGGYTF. For the CDR3, the DNA is TGTGCCAGCGGAGTCGACAGGGGGGGCGGTGGCTACACCTTC.

The chain combines TRBV5-1 with TRBJ1-2, with 9 bases aligning to TRBD1. The V gene end was trimmed by 4 bases and the J gene end by 4 bases; junction bases not matched to a gene: 2. The germline V gene encodes CDR1 SGHRS and CDR2 YFSETQ. This CDR3 has 13 amino acids. In DNA form, the CDR3 reads TGCGCCAGCAGCAAGGACAGGGGCTATGGCTACACCTTC. Amino acids: CASSKDRGYGYTF.

This clone was detected once. Here the CDR3 reads CSVGVTGDFGYGYTF. For the CDR3, the DNA is TGCAGCGTTGGGGTCACAGGGGATTTTGGGTATGGCTACACCTTC. This chain connects TRBV29-1 to TRBJ1-2, with 7 bases identical to TRBD1. CDR3 length: 15 amino acids. V lost 4 bases, J lost 5 bases, and 13 bases stayed unmatched. Looked up from germline, CDR1 is SQVTM and CDR2 is ANQGSEA.

The chain is built from TRBV29-1 and TRBJ2-7; 8 bases fit TRBD2. Germline CDR1 is SQVTM and CDR2 is ANQGSEA. There are 12 residues in the CDR3. Trimming at V came to 5 bases and at J to 1 base, leaving 1 base not matched to a gene. DNA of the CDR3: TGCAGCGTTACTAGCGGTTCCTACGAGCAGTACTTC. It yields the protein CSVTSGSYEQYF.

The chain recombines TRBV6-2 or TRBV6-3 with TRBJ1-1; no clear D gene. Germline CDR1 is MNHEY and CDR2 is SVGEGT. The CDR3 covers 12 residues. Deletions cut 6 bases from V and 2 bases from J, with 7 bases between. CDR3 coding DNA: TGTGCCAGCAGGCCTCAAAACACTGAAGCTTTCTTT. Its protein is CASRPQNTEAFF.

The chain is built from TRBV9 and TRBJ2-1; 7 nucleotides agree with TRBD1. The germline V gene has CDR1 SGDLS and CDR2 YYNGEE. This CDR3 contains 14 residues. The ends lost 2 bases at V and 5 bases at J; junction bases unmatched: 4. CDR3 loop: CASSVSGQHNEQFF. The CDR3 DNA sequence: TGTGCCAGCAGCGTTTCGGGACAGCACAATGAGCAGTTCTTC.

This rearrangement joins TRBV7-8 to TRBJ2-5; 7 positions agree with TRBD2. V trimming: 1 base; J trimming: 5 bases; junction bases outside the gene matches: 10. The CDR3 has 16 residues. Per the germline V gene, CDR1 is SGHVS and CDR2 is FQNEAQ. CDR3 coding DNA: TGTGCCAGCAGCTTAGTGGAATTAGCGGGCGGTGAGACCCAGTACTTC. Translation gives CASSLVELAGGETQYF.

The chain has TRBV11-3 and TRBJ2-1; 9 bases fit TRBD2. Trimming at V came to 2 bases and at J to 8 bases, leaving 7 bases not matched to a gene. The CDR3 is 15 amino acids. Germline V gives CDR1 SGHNT, CDR2 YENEEA. DNA of the CDR3: TGTGCCAGCAGCTTATCCCTAGCGGGAAACGATGAGCAGTTCTTC. Protein sequence: CASSLSLAGNDEQFF.

This clone was picked up a small number of times. The V call is TRBV4-2, the J call TRBJ1-1; tentative D call: TRBD1 (5 bases). Germline-derived CDR1 and CDR2 are LGHNA and YNFKEQ. The CDR3 has 14 amino acids. Trimming took 5 bases from V and 1 from J, leaving 11 bases between them. The CDR3 protein is CASSGASGNTEAFF. CDR3 DNA sequence: TGTGCCAGCAGCGGGGCTTCGGGGAACACTGAAGCTTTCTTT.

The chain joins TRBV7-3 to TRBJ2-1; TRBD1 aligns across 8 bases. With 5 bases clipped from V and 10 bases from J, the junction kept 13 bases outside the gene matches. CDR1 SGHTA and CDR2 FQGTGA come from the germline V gene. The CDR3 extends over 15 amino acids. The CDR3 protein is CASSLSGQVIYEQFF. In DNA form, the CDR3 reads TGTGCCAGCAGCCTATCGGGACAGGTGATCTACGAGCAGTTCTTC.

The chain recombines TRBV6-5 with TRBJ1-3; D uncertain. The CDR3 spans 12 residues. The V and J ends lost 11 bases and 1 base respectively, with 9 bases between them. From germline, CDR1 is MNHEY and CDR2 SVGAGI. The chain's CDR3 is CAGAASGNTIYF. Written as DNA, the CDR3 is TGTGCCGGCGCGGCTTCTGGAAACACCATATATTTT.

V is TRBV5-4 and J is TRBJ1-2; D perhaps matches TRBD1 (5 bases). Germline V gene data show CDR1 as SGHNT and CDR2 as YYREEE (reference sequence). This CDR3 spans 14 amino acids. Between the trimmed V and J ends, which lost 2 bases and 7 bases, there was a span of 15 bases. The CDR3 DNA follows: TGTGCCAGCAGCTTCCCGGGGGGTATTTCTGGCTACACCTTC. Translating gives CASSFPGGISGYTF.

This clone came up a few times. The V and J genes are TRBV10-3 and TRBJ1-1, with D unclear. CDR3 length: 15 residues. The germline V gene encodes CDR1 ENHRY and CDR2 SYGVKD. With 4 bases removed from V and 4 bases from J, the gap between germline ends came to 16 bases. CDR3 loop: CAISVSGGTSTEAFF. DNA of the CDR3: TGTGCCATCAGTGTTTCAGGCGGCACTAGCACTGAAGCTTTCTTT.

V usage is TRBV7-8 and J usage is TRBJ2-1; TRBD1 aligns across 7 bases. Trimming removed 5 bases from V and 6 bases from J; junction bases left unmatched: 10. Germline V gives CDR1 SGHVS, CDR2 FQNEAQ. The CDR3 extends over 15 amino acids. DNA of the CDR3: TGTGCCAGCAGCGTATCTCAGGGACAGATCAATGAGCAGTTCTTC. This sequence encodes CASSVSQGQINEQFF.

The chain combines TRBV19 with TRBJ1-5; 10 nucleotides line up with TRBD1. This CDR3 contains 13 residues. V dropped 7 bases and J dropped 7; count of bases not matched to a gene: 4. Germline V gene data show CDR1 as LNHDA and CDR2 as SQIVND (reference sequence). Written as DNA, the CDR3 is TGTGCCAGTAAGGGGACAGGGGAGCAGCCCCAGCATTTT. Its protein is CASKGTGEQPQHF. Based on the CDR3 plus reference TRBV19 and TRBJ1-5, the full variable domain is DGGITQSPKYLFRKEGQNVTLSCEQNLNHDAMYWYRQDPGQGLRLIYYSQIVNDFQKGDIAEGYSVSREKKESFPLTVTSAQKNPTAFYLCASKGTGEQPQHFGDGTRLSIL.

This chain uses TRBV5-1 with TRBJ2-1; TRBD2 might be the D (6 bases). Germline V gives CDR1 SGHRS, CDR2 YFSETQ. This CDR3 has 12 residues. Trimming removed 4 bases at V and 7 bases at J, with 9 bases between. The CDR3 reads CASSPEGNEQFF. In DNA, the CDR3 is TGCGCCAGCAGCCCGGAGGGGAATGAGCAGTTCTTC.